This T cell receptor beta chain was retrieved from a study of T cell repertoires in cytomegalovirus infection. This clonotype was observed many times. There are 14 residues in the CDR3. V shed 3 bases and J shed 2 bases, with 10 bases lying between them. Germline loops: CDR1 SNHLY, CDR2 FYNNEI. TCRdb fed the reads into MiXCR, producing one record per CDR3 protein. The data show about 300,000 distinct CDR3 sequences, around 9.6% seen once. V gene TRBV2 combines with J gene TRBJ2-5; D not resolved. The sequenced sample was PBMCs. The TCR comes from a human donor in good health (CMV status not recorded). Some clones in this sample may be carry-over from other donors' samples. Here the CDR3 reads CASSERQFQETQYF. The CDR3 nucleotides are TGTGCCAGCAGTGAGCGACAATTTCAAGAGACCCAGTACTTC.